Shown below are 25 T cell receptor beta chains from a single sample sequenced in a study of OX40 agonist ivuxolimab in advanced cancers. This table comes from immunoSEQ multiplex PCR, and its TCRdb copy is limited to in-frame clones, with some not included. The sample contains some 64,000 clones, about 87% of which appear only once. Here the sequenced sample was CD4+ or CD8+ T cells sorted from blood, taken in a trial of the OX40 agonist ivuxolimab. The receptors were gathered from an adult with an advanced solid tumor such as melanoma, head and neck, liver or kidney cancer.

The chain links TRBV15 to TRBJ2-3; a possible D gene is TRBD2 (6 bases). Germline V lookup: CDR1 LNHNV, CDR2 YYDKDF (reference sequence). V lost 9 bases and J lost 1, with 14 bases in between. The CDR3 consists of 14 residues. The CDR3 loop reads CATGDLDGTDTQYF. CDR3 nucleotide sequence: TGTGCCACGGGGGACTTGGACGGCACAGATACGCAGTATTTT. Variable domain in full (rest from reference TRBV15 and TRBJ2-3): DAMVIQNPRYQVTQFGKPVTLSCSQTLNHNVMYWYQQKSSQAPKLLFHYYDKDFNNEADTPDNFQSRRPNTSFCFLDIRSPGLGDTAMYLCATGDLDGTDTQYFGPGTRLTVL.

The rearrangement uses TRBV30 and TRBJ2-5; D remains ambiguous. The ends were cut back, 0 bases at V and 5 bases at J, with 10 bases in the middle. The CDR3 totals 13 residues. CDR1 is GTSNPN and CDR2 is SVGIG in the germline V gene (reference sequence). CDR3: CAWSVGQTETQYF. In nucleotides, the CDR3 is TGTGCCTGGAGTGTAGGTCAGACGGAGACCCAGTACTTC.

The chain employs TRBV9 and TRBJ1-2; weak D call: TRBD1 (5 bases). The CDR3 spans 16 residues. Germline CDR1 and CDR2: SGDLS and YYNGEE. The V end lost 0 bases, the J end lost 8 bases, and 20 bases lay between the germline ends. The CDR3, as DNA: TGTGCCAGCAGCGTAGTGGTCCAGGGCGCGTCGGGCGGCTACACCTTC. Translating it yields CASSVVVQGASGGYTF.

This clone showed up just once. The genes are TRBV2 and TRBJ2-1; D is perhaps TRBD2 (5 bases). Per the germline V gene, CDR1 is SNHLY and CDR2 is FYNNEI. The CDR3 runs to 14 residues. Trimming cost V 2 bases and J 15 bases, with 20 bases left between them. CDR3 loop: CASSESSGSRRWFF. The CDR3 DNA sequence: TGTGCCAGCAGTGAAAGTTCGGGATCCCGTCGGTGGTTCTTC.

V and J are TRBV30 and TRBJ1-6; perhaps TRBD1 as D (5 bases). Trimming removed 1 base from V and 0 bases from J, with 13 bases in between. Germline CDR1 is GTSNPN and CDR2 is SVGIG (reference sequence). The CDR3 sequence is 17 residues long. The CDR3 DNA follows: TGTGCCTGGAGTGATGGGGCAGGGAGCTCCTATAATTCACCCCTCCACTTT. The encoded protein is CAWSDGAGSSYNSPLHF.

The chain couples TRBV6-1 to TRBJ2-3, with unresolved D. This CDR3 spans 13 amino acids. Deletions cut 2 bases from V and 6 bases from J, with 9 bases between. CDR1 is MNHNS, CDR2 SASEGT, per germline. In DNA, the CDR3 is TGTGCCAGCAGTGAACCCCCGTCGGATACGCAGTATTTT. Protein product: CASSEPPSDTQYF.

This chain uses TRBV5-8 with TRBJ1-6, with a tentative D call TRBD1 (5 bases). V was cut by 7 bases and J by 6 bases, with 17 bases left in between. The CDR3 has 15 amino acids. Germline CDR1 reads SGHTS; CDR2 reads YDEGEE. CDR3 region: CASDAGLGVNSPLHF. As DNA, the CDR3 is TGTGCCAGCGATGCGGGACTAGGGGTTAATTCACCCCTCCACTTT.

J is TRBJ1-5 and V is TRBV19; 9 nucleotides match TRBD1. The germline CDR1 and CDR2 sequences are LNHDA and SQIVND (reference sequence). This CDR3 spans 14 amino acids. The V and J ends lost 5 bases and 6 bases, in that order; junction bases with no gene match: 5. The CDR3 DNA is TGTGCCAGTAGTGTGACAGGGGGGACTCAGCCCCAGCATTTT. Residues: CASSVTGGTQPQHF.

This rearrangement joins TRBV5-6 to TRBJ2-3; D is unresolved. Trimming removed 0 bases at V and 0 bases at J, with 2 bases between. Germline V lookup: CDR1 SGHDT, CDR2 YYEEEE. The CDR3 consists of 13 residues. The CDR3 sequence: CASSLVSTDTQYF. CDR3 in DNA: TGTGCCAGCAGCTTGGTTAGCACAGATACGCAGTATTTT. The complete variable domain, with remaining parts taken from reference TRBV5-6 and TRBJ2-3, reads DAGVTQSPTHLIKTRGQQVTLRCSPKSGHDTVSWYQQALGQGPQFIFQYYEEEERQRGNFPDRFSGHQFPNYSSELNVNALLLGDSALYLCASSLVSTDTQYFGPGTRLTVL.

The V call is TRBV5-5, the J call TRBJ2-5; D is unresolved. The germline gives CDR1 SGHKS, CDR2 YYEKEE (reference sequence). This CDR3 is 14 amino acids long. V dropped 4 bases and J dropped 1 base, with 11 bases sitting between them. The CDR3 region has the DNA TGTGCCAGCAGCCCTCGCGCCCCCCAAGAGACCCAGTACTTC. Residues: CASSPRAPQETQYF.

The chain carries TRBV2 and TRBJ1-5; D is possibly TRBD1 (5 bases). The germline V gene encodes CDR1 SNHLY and CDR2 FYNNEI. Trimming shortened V by 0 bases and J by 4 bases, and 10 bases separated the two germline ends. There are 15 residues in the CDR3. As DNA, the CDR3 is TGTGCCAGCAGTGAAGCGACGCGGGGGAATCAGCCCCAGCATTTT. Translating gives CASSEATRGNQPQHF.

J is TRBJ1-5 and V is TRBV28, with 10 bases fitting TRBD1. V lost 8 bases and J lost 3; bases outside the gene matches: 7. The germline V gene encodes CDR1 MDHEN and CDR2 SYDVKM. CDR3 size: 15 residues. CDR3 in amino acids: CASHFGTGANQPQHF. CDR3 sequence (DNA): TGTGCCAGCCACTTCGGGACAGGGGCCAATCAGCCCCAGCATTTT.

The DNA of the CDR3 is TGTGCCAGCTCACTACAGGGGGTTCCGAACACCGGGGAGCTGTTTTTT. Translated, it gives CASSLQGVPNTGELFF. The chain employs TRBV18 and TRBJ2-2, with 8 bases aligning to TRBD1. V gave up 4 bases and J gave up 0 bases; unmatched junction bases: 4. Germline CDR1 is KGHSH and CDR2 is LQKENI. The CDR3 consists of 16 residues.

The rearrangement links TRBV30 to TRBJ2-3; D is possibly TRBD1 (6 bases). CDR3 size: 12 residues. From germline, CDR1 is GTSNPN and CDR2 SVGIG (reference sequence). V gave up 7 bases and J gave up 0 bases, with 8 bases separating them. The CDR3, as DNA: TGTGCCTTTACAGGGAGCACAGATACGCAGTATTTT. Residues: CAFTGSTDTQYF.

This sequence joins TRBV18 and TRBJ2-5, with 7 positions matching TRBD1. CDR3 length: 17 residues. Germline V gene sequence: CDR1 KGHSH, CDR2 LQKENI. V shed 3 bases, J shed 2 bases, and the junction held 12 bases outside the gene matches. For the CDR3, the DNA is TGTGCCAGCTCACCTACCCGGCGACAGGGTCGGCAAGAGACCCAGTACTTC. It yields the protein CASSPTRRQGRQETQYF.

The V and J genes are TRBV5-1 and TRBJ2-4; 7 bases fit TRBD1. V lost 2 bases to trimming and J lost 0 bases; unmatched junction nucleotides: 11. The CDR3 runs 18 residues. Germline CDR1 SGHRS, CDR2 YFSETQ. The CDR3 spells CASSFQRGGELAKNIQYF. The CDR3 DNA sequence: TGCGCCAGCAGCTTCCAAAGAGGGGGCGAATTAGCCAAAAACATTCAGTACTTC.

The chain has TRBV10-3 and TRBJ1-5; TRBD1 matches at 8 bases. Germline V gene lookup returns CDR1 ENHRY and CDR2 SYGVKD. The CDR3 spans 14 residues. The trim removed 10 bases at V and 6 bases at J, leaving 11 bases unmatched. As DNA, the CDR3 is TGTGCCACCAAGGACAGGGACGTGGGTCAGCCCCAGCATTTT. Its translation is CATKDRDVGQPQHF.

V is TRBV7-2 and J is TRBJ2-1; D might be TRBD1 or TRBD2, each matching 5 bases. There are 11 residues in the CDR3. Germline values: CDR1 SGHTA, CDR2 FQGNSA. The ends were cut back, 5 bases at V and 9 bases at J, with 8 bases in the middle. CDR3 sequence (DNA): TGTGCCAGCAGCGGGACGGTTGAGCAGTTCTTC. It specifies CASSGTVEQFF.

J is TRBJ2-7 and V is TRBV4-2; 8 nucleotides line up with TRBD2. V lost 4 bases, J lost 1 base, and 9 bases stayed unmatched. The CDR3 covers 16 residues. Germline CDR1 is LGHNA and CDR2 is YNFKEQ. In DNA form, the CDR3 reads TGTGCCAGCAGCCGATCGGGGGGGACTACATCCTACGAGCAGTACTTC. Translating gives CASSRSGGTTSYEQYF.

The V gene is TRBV5-6, the J gene TRBJ1-4, with 8 bases that match TRBD1. V lost 2 bases to trimming and J lost 0 bases; unmatched junction nucleotides: 6. The germline gives CDR1 SGHDT, CDR2 YYEEEE. The CDR3 has 17 residues. In nucleotides, the CDR3 is TGTGCCAGCAGCTTCTACAGGGGGTACACAACTAATGAAAAACTGTTTTTT. Translated, it gives CASSFYRGYTTNEKLFF. Filled out from reference TRBV5-6 and TRBJ1-4, the complete variable domain reads DAGVTQSPTHLIKTRGQQVTLRCSPKSGHDTVSWYQQALGQGPQFIFQYYEEEERQRGNFPDRFSGHQFPNYSSELNVNALLLGDSALYLCASSFYRGYTTNEKLFFGSGTQLSVL.

This clone was seen once. The chain joins TRBV11-2 to TRBJ1-1; D gene unclear. Germline V gene data show CDR1 as SGHAT and CDR2 as FQNNGV. This CDR3 has 12 amino acids. The V end was cut by 5 bases, the J end by 8 bases, with 12 bases between. CDR3 amino acids: CASSDTRLEAFF. The DNA for the CDR3 is TGTGCCAGCAGCGACACGAGGCTAGAAGCTTTCTTT.

This rearrangement joins TRBV15 to TRBJ1-6, with D unresolved. The length of the CDR3 is 14 residues. From germline, CDR1 is LNHNV and CDR2 YYDKDF (reference sequence). With 4 bases removed from V and 9 bases from J, the gap between germline ends came to 13 bases. This CDR3 is CATSTPTRSSPLHF. CDR3 DNA: TGTGCCACCAGCACCCCGACCCGTTCTTCACCCCTCCACTTT.

V and J are TRBV2 and TRBJ1-1; D not certain. Germline V gene data show CDR1 as SNHLY and CDR2 as FYNNEI. The CDR3 is made up of 12 amino acids. V dropped 7 bases and J dropped 3 bases, with 9 bases sitting between them. CDR3 region: CASIREDTEAFF. The CDR3 region has the DNA TGTGCCAGCATTAGGGAAGACACTGAAGCTTTCTTT. Supplemented by reference TRBV2 and TRBJ1-1, the full variable domain reads EPEVTQTPSHQVTQMGQEVILRCVPISNHLYFYWYRQILGQKVEFLVSFYNNEISEKSEIFDDQFSVERPDGSNFTLKIRSTKLEDSAMYFCASIREDTEAFFGQGTRLTVV.

The chain links TRBV30 to TRBJ1-4; D call uncertain. CDR3 size: 14 residues. Germline V gene data show CDR1 as GTSNPN and CDR2 as SVGIG (reference sequence). V lost 1 base, J lost 8 bases, and 14 bases lay in between. The CDR3 is CAWSEERSLEKLFF. The DNA for the CDR3 is TGTGCCTGGAGTGAGGAAAGATCCCTAGAAAAACTGTTTTTT.

The chain combines TRBV12-5 with TRBJ1-2; no reliable D call. Germline CDR1 reads LGHNT; CDR2 reads FRNRAP. The CDR3 covers 13 residues. V was clipped by 6 bases and J by 0 bases, with 8 bases between them. The CDR3 DNA reads TGTGCTAGTGGAGGGAGGACTAACTATGGCTACACCTTC. It is translated as CASGGRTNYGYTF. The whole variable domain, filled in from reference TRBV12-5 and TRBJ1-2, reads DARVTQTPRHKVTEMGQEVTMRCQPILGHNTVFWYRQTMMQGLELLAYFRNRAPLDDSGMPKDRFSAEMPDATLATLKIQPSEPRDSAVYFCASGGRTNYGYTFGSGTRLTVV.